Below, 8 T cell receptor beta chains from the same sample are listed, as sequenced in a study of T-cell reconstitution after alpha-beta-depleted transplantation in children. Unique molecular identifiers were incorporated during preparation of the TCRbeta library. MiXCR, applied by TCRdb to the PCR reads, yields one record per CDR3 protein. Counted here are about 610,000 distinct CDR3 sequences, over 9.5% occurring once; the ten biggest clones make up 4% to 5%. This material consisted of PBMCs from the stem cell graft donor, taken from the stem cell graft. The receptor set was obtained from a human donor who donated a stem cell graft to a child with acute myeloid leukemia.

The V and J genes are TRBV5-1 and TRBJ2-2, with 7 bases fitting TRBD2. Trimming took 0 bases from V and 4 from J; bases not matched to a gene: 3. This CDR3 is built from 15 residues. The V gene's germline CDR1 is SGHRS and CDR2 YFSETQ. The chain's CDR3 is CASSLGDYRTGELFF. The CDR3 DNA is TGCGCCAGCAGCTTGGGGGACTACCGCACCGGGGAGCTGTTTTTT.

The gene calls are TRBV20-1 and TRBJ2-5; D unclear. V lost 7 bases and J 5 bases, leaving 8 bases between the germline ends. CDR1 is DFQATT and CDR2 is SNEGSKA in the germline V gene (reference sequence). This CDR3 is built from 10 residues. CDR3 protein: CSVGKETQYF. The CDR3, as DNA: TGCAGTGTCGGCAAGGAGACCCAGTACTTC.

This rearrangement joins TRBV4-3 to TRBJ2-1; TRBD2 is a possible D gene (5 bases). V was shortened by 4 bases and J by 12 bases, with 28 bases between the two germline ends. In germline, CDR1 is LGHNA, CDR2 YSLEER. This CDR3 is 17 amino acids long. The CDR3 here is CASSPKVGAEGVLGQFF. CDR3 DNA sequence: TGCGCCAGCAGCCCGAAGGTGGGAGCGGAAGGAGTTCTGGGGCAGTTCTTC.

This clonotype was recorded many times. The CDR3 coding sequence is TGTGCCAGCAGCCGGACTAGCGGTAGCTCCTACGAGCAGTACTTC. It codes for CASSRTSGSSYEQYF. The V gene is TRBV6-5, the J gene TRBJ2-7; 10 bases line up with TRBD2. The CDR3 spans 15 residues. The germline V gene has CDR1 MNHEY and CDR2 SVGAGI. V lost 6 bases to trimming and J lost 0 bases; unmatched junction nucleotides: 5.

This clonotype was seen only a few times. The V call is TRBV7-6, the J call TRBJ2-7; 7 bases map to TRBD2. Germline trimming cut 1 base from V and 5 bases from J; bases unmatched to any gene: 8. The CDR3 is 15 residues long. Germline CDR1 SGHVS, CDR2 FNYEAQ. CDR3 bases: TGTGCCAGCAGCTTAGAGGGAGGGAGCGGGGACGAGCAGTACTTC. Encoded protein: CASSLEGGSGDEQYF.

V and J are TRBV28 and TRBJ1-2, with 10 bases fitting TRBD1. From germline, CDR1 is MDHEN and CDR2 SYDVKM. The CDR3 is made up of 15 amino acids. V shed 3 bases, J shed 4 bases, and the junction held 5 bases outside the gene matches. The CDR3 DNA sequence: TGTGCCAGCAGTTTGGGGGACAGGGGAACCTATGGCTACACCTTC. It codes for CASSLGDRGTYGYTF.

This clonotype was seen at least ten times. J is TRBJ2-1 and V is TRBV4-1; 7 bases are a match to TRBD2. V lost 1 base, J lost 5 bases, and 5 bases stayed unmatched. The V gene's germline CDR1 is MGHRA and CDR2 YSYEKL. The CDR3 has 15 residues. CDR3 loop: CASSQGPAGDNEQFF. The CDR3 nucleotides are TGCGCCAGCAGCCAAGGCCCCGCGGGAGACAATGAGCAGTTCTTC.

The gene calls are TRBV30 and TRBJ1-5, with no clear D. The germline V gene has CDR1 GTSNPN and CDR2 SVGIG (reference sequence). Trimming removed 4 bases at V and 3 bases at J, with 10 bases between. The CDR3 sequence is 13 residues long. CDR3 in amino acids: CAWTDRANQPQHF. CDR3 in DNA: TGTGCCTGGACCGACCGGGCCAATCAGCCCCAGCATTTT.